Detailed here is one T cell receptor beta chain. Its antigen is as yet unknown. Here immunoSEQ multiplex PCR was the method, and the copy in TCRdb shows in-frame clones only, minus some. This table holds about 120,000 clones, 70% to 90% found once. Germline lookup yields CDR1 SGDLS and CDR2 YYNGEE. This CDR3 spans 17 amino acids. Trimming cost V 1 base and J 5 bases; bases outside gene matches: 9. The data derive from a study of T cell responses to AZD1222 COVID-19 vaccine. Study-level results: Repertoire samples came only from after the peak T cell response.

The chain links TRBV9 to TRBJ1-6; 7 bases fit TRBD1. This sequence was found in an adult in good health. The specimen was peripheral blood, collected on day 0 of AZD1222 vaccination. For the CDR3, the DNA is TGTGCCAGCAGCGTATCCCAGTGGGACAGCGATAATTCACCCCTCCACTTT. Protein: CASSVSQWDSDNSPLHF.